Listed here are 14 T cell receptor beta chains from one sample, sequenced in a study of identical twins. TCRdb passed the 5' RACE reads through MiXCR, listing each CDR3 protein once. This table holds 1.5 million to 2 million distinct CDR3 sequences, less than 35% found once. Sample: cord blood. The receptors derive from a newborn girl in good health.

This clonotype was seen a handful of times. The chain employs TRBV4-2 and TRBJ2-1; D possibly corresponds to TRBD2 (6 bases). The CDR3 is made up of 15 amino acids. Germline CDR1 is LGHNA and CDR2 is YNFKEQ. With 2 bases removed from V and 3 bases from J, the gap between germline ends came to 11 bases. The CDR3 protein is CASSQQTRYYNEQFF. The DNA for the CDR3 is TGTGCCAGCAGCCAACAGACTAGGTACTACAATGAGCAGTTCTTC.

The chain is built from TRBV9 and TRBJ2-4, with D maybe TRBD1 (6 bases). Judging by the DNA end, TRBJ2-7 fits better; the J call may be wrong. CDR3 size: 15 residues. The germline V gene has CDR1 SGDLS and CDR2 YYNGEE. The CDR3: CASSQGHSLTYEQYF. The CDR3 DNA sequence: TGTGCCAGCAGCCAGGGACACTCACTGACCTACGAGCAGTACTTC.

CDR3 nucleotides: TGTGCCACCGCCGGGACTAGCGGGGCTAAGGATGAGCAGTTCTTC. Translated: CATAGTSGAKDEQFF. The J gene is TRBJ2-1, the V gene TRBV24-1, with 13 bases aligning to TRBD2. Trimming took 9 bases from V and 8 from J; bases not matched to a gene: 9. The CDR3 consists of 15 residues. Germline CDR1 reads KGHDR; CDR2 reads SFDVKD.

This clonotype turned up a few times. The chain employs TRBV20-1 and TRBJ2-5, with a tentative D call TRBD2 (6 bases). V gave up 3 bases and J gave up 11 bases, with 16 bases separating them. Per germline, CDR1 DFQATT and CDR2 SNEGSKA (reference sequence). CDR3 length: 12 amino acids. DNA for the CDR3: TGCAGTGCTAGTCGGGGCGGGGTAGCGCAGTACTTC. Its protein product is CSASRGGVAQYF.

This clonotype showed up just a few times. The CDR3 spells CASSYDRYHLLNTEAFF. CDR3 DNA: TGCGCCAGCAGCTACGACAGGTACCACCTCCTCAACACTGAAGCTTTCTTT. V gene TRBV5-1 combines with J gene TRBJ1-1, with D possibly being TRBD1 (6 bases). The length of the CDR3 is 17 residues. From germline, CDR1 is SGHRS and CDR2 YFSETQ. The V end lost 3 bases, the J end lost 2 bases, and 20 bases lay between the germline ends.

This clonotype was recorded a few times. The chain combines TRBV9 with TRBJ1-4; tentative D call: TRBD1 (5 bases). Trimming pared 2 bases from V and 6 bases from J, leaving 11 bases between. The V gene's germline CDR1 is SGDLS and CDR2 YYNGEE. This CDR3 has 14 amino acids. CDR3 in DNA: TGTGCCAGCAGCGTGGGGGGTCTAGATGAAAAACTGTTTTTT. Amino acid sequence: CASSVGGLDEKLFF.

This sequence joins TRBV2 and TRBJ2-3; D remains ambiguous. This CDR3 has 13 amino acids. Per germline, CDR1 SNHLY and CDR2 FYNNEI. With 6 bases removed from V and 5 bases from J, the gap between germline ends came to 12 bases. This chain's CDR3 is CASSPIPGDTQYF. The CDR3 DNA reads TGTGCCAGCAGCCCAATACCGGGAGATACGCAGTATTTT.

This clonotype was counted ten times or more. The rearrangement joins TRBV29-1 to TRBJ2-7; D is perhaps TRBD1 (5 bases). The CDR3 length is 13 residues. V shed 7 bases and J shed 3 bases, with 16 bases lying between them. Germline assignment: CDR1 SQVTM and CDR2 ANQGSEA. The CDR3 region is CSAQGNGDYEQYF. CDR3 nucleotides: TGCAGCGCTCAGGGCAATGGAGACTACGAGCAGTACTTC.

The chain is built from TRBV5-6 and TRBJ2-2, with 7 bases identical to TRBD2. V lost 4 bases, J lost 5 bases, and 5 bases stayed unmatched. CDR3 length: 14 residues. Germline CDR1 SGHDT, CDR2 YYEEEE. CDR3 sequence reads: CASSLAVMTGELFF. The CDR3 coding sequence is TGTGCCAGCAGCCTAGCGGTGATGACCGGGGAGCTGTTTTTT.

V gene TRBV20-1 combines with J gene TRBJ2-4, with 9 nucleotides matching TRBD1. V trimming: 1 base; J trimming: 6 bases; junction bases outside the gene matches: 7. CDR3 length: 15 amino acids. The germline V gene has CDR1 DFQATT and CDR2 SNEGSKA (reference sequence). This CDR3 is CSARARTGVLNIQYF. In DNA form, the CDR3 reads TGCAGTGCTAGAGCCCGGACAGGGGTTTTAAACATTCAGTACTTC.

CDR3 in amino acids: CASTKGTGELFF. The CDR3 DNA follows: TGTGCCAGCACTAAGGGAACCGGGGAGCTGTTTTTT. The rearrangement links TRBV25-1 to TRBJ2-2; unclear D gene. The CDR3 runs 12 residues. V was shortened by 7 bases and J by 5 bases, with 8 bases between the two germline ends. The germline V gene encodes CDR1 MGHDK and CDR2 SYGVNS. Full variable domain (rest looked up from reference TRBV25-1 and TRBJ2-2): EADIYQTPRYLVIGTGKKITLECSQTMGHDKMYWYQQDPGMELHLIHYSYGVNSTEKGDLSSESTVSRIRTEHFPLTLESARPSHTSQYLCASTKGTGELFFGEGSRLTVL.

The chain carries TRBV6-1 and TRBJ2-5; D not certain. Germline CDR1 reads MNHNS; CDR2 reads SASEGT. The V and J ends lost 4 bases and 5 bases respectively, with 14 bases between them. This CDR3 contains 14 residues. The CDR3 sequence: CASSVVGWVETQYF. The CDR3 DNA reads TGTGCCAGCAGTGTAGTCGGATGGGTGGAGACCCAGTACTTC.

The chain's CDR3 is CASSPVVLPGNSQETQYF. For the CDR3, the DNA is TGTGCCAGCAGCCCGGTGGTTTTGCCGGGAAACAGCCAAGAGACCCAGTACTTC. The chain combines TRBV5-6 with TRBJ2-5; D perhaps matches TRBD2 (5 bases). The CDR3 has 18 amino acids. The germline V gene has CDR1 SGHDT and CDR2 YYEEEE. The germline V and J ends were trimmed by 4 bases and 1 base, with 23 bases remaining between them.

Only a few counts were recorded for this clonotype. The chain links TRBV6-5 to TRBJ2-1, with 9 bases identical to TRBD2. The CDR3 has 11 amino acids. The germline gives CDR1 MNHEY, CDR2 SVGAGI. Unmatched junction bases numbered 2, after V lost 5 bases and J lost 12 bases. This chain's CDR3 is CASSSGGRQFF. CDR3 coding DNA: TGTGCCAGCAGTAGCGGGGGGCGGCAGTTCTTC.